A single sample is the source of the 30 T cell receptor beta chains below, sequenced in a study of STAT5B mutations in CD4+ large granular lymphocyte leukemia. TCRdb's copy holds only in-frame clones and misses some; the assay was immunoSEQ multiplex PCR. The profile shows some 35,000 clones, 69% of them singletons. Material for sequencing was CD4+ T cells from blood buffy coats. The origin of the receptors is a human donor in good health.

The rearrangement joins TRBV7-2 to TRBJ2-7; 11 bases align to TRBD1. The CDR3 is made up of 13 amino acids. J was trimmed by 6 bases and V by 5 bases; bases with no gene match: 3. The germline V gene has CDR1 SGHTA and CDR2 FQGNSA. In DNA form, the CDR3 reads TGTGCCAGCAGCCCGGACAGGGGGCGCGAGCAGTACTTC. This gives the protein CASSPDRGREQYF.

The rearrangement links TRBV28 to TRBJ2-1, with D possibly matching TRBD1 (6 bases). Germline V lookup: CDR1 MDHEN, CDR2 SYDVKM. The CDR3 is 16 residues long. The germline V and J ends were trimmed by 7 bases and 6 bases, with 22 bases remaining between them. CDR3: CASTRKGQYPTNEQFF. The DNA for the CDR3 is TGTGCCAGCACCCGGAAGGGACAATATCCCACCAATGAGCAGTTCTTC.

The chain employs TRBV6-5 and TRBJ2-5; tentative D call: TRBD1 (6 bases). The V gene lost 2 bases and the J gene lost 4 bases, with 11 bases spanning the gap. This CDR3 is built from 14 residues. Germline values: CDR1 MNHEY, CDR2 SVGAGI. CDR3 sequence (DNA): TGTGCCAGCAGTTACAACAGGGTTGGAGAGACCCAGTACTTC. Protein product: CASSYNRVGETQYF.

V gene TRBV30 combines with J gene TRBJ2-1, with D possibly TRBD2 on 6 matching bases. With 5 bases removed from V and 1 base from J, the gap between germline ends came to 12 bases. The germline gives CDR1 GTSNPN, CDR2 SVGIG (reference sequence). The CDR3 runs to 14 residues. This CDR3 reads CAWSSGESYNEQFF. DNA for the CDR3: TGTGCCTGGTCGTCGGGGGAGTCCTACAATGAGCAGTTCTTC.

The rearrangement joins TRBV9 to TRBJ2-3; 10 nucleotides agree with TRBD2. Germline CDR1 SGDLS, CDR2 YYNGEE. This CDR3 region has 18 residues. Losses at the gene ends were 3 bases for V and 4 bases for J; bases not matched to a gene: 14. For the CDR3, the DNA is TGTGCCAGCAGCGCCCGGGCTAGCGGGGGCCTCCCCGCAGATACGCAGTATTTT. This gives the protein CASSARASGGLPADTQYF.

CDR3 region: CASSLGAGGPYGTDTQYF. The CDR3, as DNA: TGTGCCAGCAGCCTGGGGGCGGGGGGGCCCTACGGCACAGATACGCAGTATTTT. The V and J genes are TRBV7-6 and TRBJ2-3; 9 nucleotides line up with TRBD2. The ends lost 5 bases at V and 1 base at J; junction bases unmatched: 13. The germline V gene has CDR1 SGHVS and CDR2 FNYEAQ. The CDR3 is 18 amino acids.

This chain joins TRBV7-9 and TRBJ2-3; TRBD2 matches 10 bases. Germline loops: CDR1 SEHNR, CDR2 FQNEAQ (reference sequence). V was clipped by 6 bases and J by 5 bases; unmatched bases: 11. The CDR3 consists of 16 residues. The DNA of the CDR3 is TGTGCCAGCAGTCGTTTAGCGGGGGGTATAGGAGATACGCAGTATTTT. It specifies CASSRLAGGIGDTQYF.

The genes are TRBV5-4 and TRBJ2-6; D ambiguous. The CDR3 has 13 amino acids. CDR1 and CDR2 (germline): SGHNT, YYREEE (reference sequence). V was cut by 3 bases and J by 3 bases, with 4 bases left in between. CDR3 coding DNA: TGTGCCAGCAGCTCCTTTGGGGCCAACGTCCTGACTTTC. Its protein product is CASSSFGANVLTF.

On this clone: Within the sample, other DNA sequences also encode this same CDR3. CDR3 sequence: CASSDPGRDVQYF. The CDR3 DNA reads as TGTGCCAGCAGCGACCCGGGGCGGGACGTGCAGTACTTC. The chain employs TRBV25-1 and TRBJ2-7; D is perhaps TRBD2 (6 bases). Germline V CDR1 and CDR2: MGHDK, SYGVNS. This CDR3 has 13 residues. Trimming shortened V by 6 bases and J by 9 bases, and 18 bases separated the two germline ends.

This chain connects TRBV7-6 to TRBJ1-2; the match to TRBD1 covers 7 bases. Trimming at V came to 5 bases and at J to 13 bases, leaving 22 bases not matched to a gene. This CDR3 comprises 16 residues. From germline, CDR1 is SGHVS and CDR2 FNYEAQ. The CDR3 protein is CASSPSYRGSFRSGTF. In nucleotides, the CDR3 is TGTGCCAGCAGCCCCTCCTACAGGGGCTCCTTCAGGTCGGGCACCTTC.

V gene TRBV7-9 combines with J gene TRBJ1-5, with TRBD1 matching over 8 bases. The CDR3 extends over 18 amino acids. Germline CDR1 is SEHNR and CDR2 is FQNEAQ (reference sequence). The V segment lost 1 base and the J segment 0 bases; nucleotides outside the gene matches: 8. The CDR3 DNA is TGTGCCAGCAGCTTAGGCAGGGGGCCGGGTGGTAGCAATCAGCCCCAGCATTTT. This codes for CASSLGRGPGGSNQPQHF.

The chain couples TRBV20-1 to TRBJ2-7; D is unclear. Germline CDR1 is DFQATT and CDR2 is SNEGSKA (reference sequence). The CDR3 is 11 amino acids. Trimming took 6 bases from V and 5 from J, leaving 11 bases between them. CDR3 region: CSASWGNEQYF. CDR3 nucleotide sequence: TGCAGTGCCTCGTGGGGAAACGAGCAGTACTTC.

The V gene is TRBV7-6, the J gene TRBJ1-2; maybe TRBD1 (6 bases). The germline V gene encodes CDR1 SGHVS and CDR2 FNYEAQ. Trimming removed 2 bases at V and 2 bases at J, with 12 bases between. The CDR3 has 15 residues. CDR3 bases: TGTGCCAGCAGCTTACAGAGGGGGGCAAACTATGGCTACACCTTC. As protein: CASSLQRGANYGYTF.

The chain carries TRBV7-2 and TRBJ2-7; D may be TRBD2 (7 bases). The germline V gene encodes CDR1 SGHTA and CDR2 FQGNSA. The CDR3 is 15 residues long. Trimming left V 0 bases short and J 2 bases short, with 11 bases between. Here the CDR3 DNA reads TGTGCCAGCAGCTTAGCGGGGGGGCACACCTACGAGCAGTACTTC. Its translation: CASSLAGGHTYEQYF. Based on the CDR3 plus reference TRBV7-2 and TRBJ2-7, the full variable domain is GAGVSQSPSNKVTEKGKDVELRCDPISGHTALYWYRQSLGQGLEFLIYFQGNSAPDKSGLPSDRFSAERTGGSVSTLTIQRTQQEDSAVYLCASSLAGGHTYEQYFGPGTRLTVT.

V and J are TRBV27 and TRBJ1-5; D call uncertain. Germline V CDR1 and CDR2: MNHEY, SMNVEV (reference sequence). Trimming cost V 6 bases and J 4 bases, with 10 bases left between them. This CDR3 has 13 residues. The CDR3 DNA reads as TGTGCCAGCAGCCGCCTTAAGAATCAGCCCCAGCATTTT. This gives the protein CASSRLKNQPQHF.

J is TRBJ2-2 and V is TRBV7-8; TRBD2 might be the D (6 bases). Trimming shortened V by 7 bases and J by 6 bases, and 12 bases separated the two germline ends. The CDR3 has 13 amino acids. CDR1 and CDR2 from the germline V gene are SGHVS and FQNEAQ. CDR3 nucleotides: TGTGCCAGCACCTTGGCGGGGCCCGGGGAGCTGTTTTTT. Translating gives CASTLAGPGELFF.

The chain couples TRBV7-3 to TRBJ1-6; 7 bases are shared with TRBD1. This CDR3 comprises 16 residues. Germline V gene sequence: CDR1 SGHTA, CDR2 FQGTGA. V gave up 2 bases and J gave up 7 bases; unmatched junction bases: 8. The CDR3 reads CASSLGRDRQNSPLHF. CDR3 DNA: TGTGCCAGCAGCTTAGGCCGGGACAGACAGAATTCACCCCTCCACTTT.

This clone was counted only a few times. This chain uses TRBV30 with TRBJ1-5, with D hard to call. The CDR3 has 13 amino acids. Germline V gene lookup returns CDR1 GTSNPN and CDR2 SVGIG (reference sequence). V lost 5 bases and J lost 5, with 13 bases in between. CDR3 sequence reads: CAWGGEQDQPQHF. The CDR3 DNA reads as TGTGCCTGGGGCGGGGAGCAAGATCAGCCCCAGCATTTT.

The chain has TRBV19 and TRBJ2-5; 8 nucleotides match TRBD2. There are 14 residues in the CDR3. In germline, CDR1 is LNHDA, CDR2 SQIVND (reference sequence). V dropped 7 bases and J dropped 4; count of bases not matched to a gene: 8. This CDR3 reads CASNRNGGVETQYF. The CDR3 nucleotides are TGTGCCAGTAATAGAAACGGGGGGGTAGAGACCCAGTACTTC.

This chain joins TRBV28 and TRBJ2-7; TRBD1 matches 9 bases. Trimming removed 6 bases from V and 11 bases from J; junction bases left unmatched: 17. CDR3 size: 15 residues. The germline V gene has CDR1 MDHEN and CDR2 SYDVKM. CDR3 region: CASRPRQGDSRWEYF. In nucleotides, the CDR3 is TGTGCCAGCAGACCACGACAGGGGGATAGTCGGTGGGAGTACTTC.

V and J are TRBV5-6 and TRBJ2-2; tentatively, D is TRBD1 or TRBD2 (5 bases each). The CDR3 sequence is 14 residues long. The germline V and J ends were trimmed by 0 bases and 4 bases, with 7 bases remaining between them. Germline V lookup: CDR1 SGHDT, CDR2 YYEEEE. DNA for the CDR3: TGTGCCAGCAGCTTGGCGGGGCTCACCGGGGAGCTGTTTTTT. Translation gives CASSLAGLTGELFF.

This clone was counted a single time. The rearrangement uses TRBV15 and TRBJ1-5; a possible D gene is TRBD1 (5 bases). V dropped 0 bases and J dropped 7 bases, with 10 bases sitting between them. This CDR3 is built from 14 residues. Germline V lookup: CDR1 LNHNV, CDR2 YYDKDF (reference sequence). The CDR3 loop is CATSRDRAPQPQHF. CDR3 sequence (DNA): TGTGCCACCAGCAGAGACAGGGCCCCACAGCCCCAGCATTTT.

The chain couples TRBV7-2 to TRBJ2-7; D uncertain. Germline V gives CDR1 SGHTA, CDR2 FQGNSA. Trimming removed 2 bases from V and 5 bases from J, with 10 bases in between. The CDR3 contains 13 residues. In DNA, the CDR3 is TGTGCCAGCAGCTTAAATTTGCTACACGAGCAGTACTTC. This gives the protein CASSLNLLHEQYF. The variable domain in full, completed from reference TRBV7-2 and TRBJ2-7, reads GAGVSQSPSNKVTEKGKDVELRCDPISGHTALYWYRQSLGQGLEFLIYFQGNSAPDKSGLPSDRFSAERTGGSVSTLTIQRTQQEDSAVYLCASSLNLLHEQYFGPGTRLTVT.

The rearrangement joins TRBV29-1 to TRBJ1-2; a weak D match, TRBD1 (6 bases). The CDR3 is 15 amino acids. Germline V gene data show CDR1 as SQVTM and CDR2 as ANQGSEA. Trimming pared 0 bases from V and 4 bases from J, leaving 15 bases between. CDR3 in amino acids: CSVEDERGRSYGYTF. In DNA, the CDR3 is TGCAGCGTTGAAGACGAGCGGGGGCGCAGCTATGGCTACACCTTC.

This chain uses TRBV4-2 with TRBJ2-5; 8 positions match TRBD1. The trim removed 5 bases at V and 1 base at J, leaving 3 bases unmatched. Germline V gives CDR1 LGHNA, CDR2 YNFKEQ. The CDR3 is 14 amino acids. CDR3 nucleotides: TGTGCCAGCAGCTTCGGACAGGGCCAAGAGACCCAGTACTTC. Encoded protein: CASSFGQGQETQYF.

This chain connects TRBV30 to TRBJ1-4; no reliable D call. Germline V gives CDR1 GTSNPN, CDR2 SVGIG (reference sequence). Trimming left V 5 bases short and J 8 bases short, with 21 bases between. The CDR3 totals 15 residues. The CDR3 DNA sequence: TGTGCCTGGGGATCGAGGGTCCAAGCACGGGAAAAACTGTTTTTT. It encodes CAWGSRVQAREKLFF. Full variable domain (missing parts from reference TRBV30 and TRBJ1-4): SQTIHQWPATLVQPVGSPLSLECTVEGTSNPNLYWYRQAAGRGLQLLFYSVGIGQISSEVPQNLSASRPQDRQFILSSKKLLLSDSGFYLCAWGSRVQAREKLFFGSGTQLSVL.

The genes are TRBV4-3 and TRBJ1-3; TRBD1 aligns across 9 bases. Per the germline V gene, CDR1 is LGHNA and CDR2 is YSLEER. The length of the CDR3 is 15 residues. The ends lost 1 base at V and 4 bases at J; junction bases unmatched: 2. This chain's CDR3 is CASSQGQGVGNTIYF. The CDR3 DNA is TGCGCCAGCAGCCAAGGACAGGGGGTAGGAAACACCATATATTTT.

This chain uses TRBV18 with TRBJ2-7, with D tentatively TRBD1 or TRBD2 (5 bases each). CDR1 KGHSH and CDR2 LQKENI come from the germline V gene. Between the trimmed V and J ends, which lost 3 bases and 7 bases, there was a span of 13 bases. The CDR3 length is 13 residues. CDR3 in amino acids: CASSPGTAEEQYF. The CDR3 bases are TGTGCCAGCTCACCCGGGACCGCCGAGGAGCAGTACTTC.

The chain combines TRBV2 with TRBJ1-1, with D tentatively TRBD1 (6 bases). The CDR3 runs to 15 residues. CDR1 and CDR2 (germline): SNHLY, FYNNEI. Trimming left V 5 bases short and J 5 bases short, with 18 bases between. The DNA for the CDR3 is TGTGCCAGCAGTCTCCAGGGGTCACCTCGTACTGAAGCTTTCTTT. Translating gives CASSLQGSPRTEAFF.

This rearrangement joins TRBV10-3 to TRBJ1-1; D not certain. V dropped 8 bases and J dropped 1 base, with 5 bases sitting between them. The germline V gene has CDR1 ENHRY and CDR2 SYGVKD. This CDR3 has 11 residues. DNA of the CDR3: TGTGCCATCCGACGGAACACTGAAGCTTTCTTT. Residues: CAIRRNTEAFF.